This T cell receptor beta chain was recorded in a study of memory CD4+ T cells and cytomegalovirus serostatus. Study-wide findings and caveats: The CMV-associated TCR signature appears largely within the CD4+ memory repertoire.

Single viable CD3+CD4+CD8-CD45RO+ cells were sorted as the memory CD4+ T cells. Serostatus was set by detecting CMV pp150, pp28, p38, p52 IgG. Total CD4+ T cells were enriched by CD4 positive selection. In the case of this clone: What it binds is not known.

The table came from immunoSEQ multiplex PCR; TCRdb's copy has only in-frame clones and leaves some out. The table lists around 45,000 clones, around 76% of them singletons, with 0.9% to 1.5% in the top ten. The length of the CDR3 is 16 residues. Germline V gene lookup returns CDR1 LGHNA and CDR2 YSLEER. Trimming removed 2 bases from V and 0 bases from J; junction bases left unmatched: 4. This clonotype was sampled from an adult in good health and CMV-seropositive. The chain is built from TRBV4-3 and TRBJ2-7; 10 nucleotides match TRBD2. Material for sequencing was memory CD4+ T cells from blood. The CDR3 coding sequence is TGCGCCAGCAGCCAACGAGCGGGGGGGATCTCCTACGAGCAGTACTTC. This translates into CASSQRAGGISYEQYF.